This T cell receptor beta chain was identified in a study of CD8+CD57+ T cells in acquired aplastic anemia. Whole-study context: Sorted CD4+ plus CD8+ cells gave DNA averaging 3.2 ug. Healthy donor CD4+ cell samples had a mean of roughly 9.9 million reads. Study-level points and caveats: The study identified roughly 31 CD8+ CDR3 sequences shared by patients and controls.

Germline V lookup: CDR1 MGHDK, CDR2 SYGVNS. The CDR3 spans 14 residues. Trimming at V came to 6 bases and at J to 4 bases, leaving 9 bases not matched to a gene. Using genomic DNA as the template, TCR beta VDJ and CDR3 profiling was carried out. TCRdb fed the reads into MiXCR, producing one record per CDR3 protein. The repertoire consists of 110,000 or so distinct CDR3 sequences, with roughly 50% occurring once and the leading ten covering roughly 34%. In regard to this clonotype: Its antigen is unidentified.

The J gene is TRBJ2-7, the V gene TRBV25-1; 7 bases are shared with TRBD1. The clonotype comes from a human donor in good health, serving as a control. Input material: sorted CD4+, CD8+, or CD8+CD57+ T cells (not recorded which) from PBMCs. CDR3 coding DNA: TGTGCCAGCAGGGGGGACAGAACCCTATACGAGCAGTACTTC. Protein: CASRGDRTLYEQYF.